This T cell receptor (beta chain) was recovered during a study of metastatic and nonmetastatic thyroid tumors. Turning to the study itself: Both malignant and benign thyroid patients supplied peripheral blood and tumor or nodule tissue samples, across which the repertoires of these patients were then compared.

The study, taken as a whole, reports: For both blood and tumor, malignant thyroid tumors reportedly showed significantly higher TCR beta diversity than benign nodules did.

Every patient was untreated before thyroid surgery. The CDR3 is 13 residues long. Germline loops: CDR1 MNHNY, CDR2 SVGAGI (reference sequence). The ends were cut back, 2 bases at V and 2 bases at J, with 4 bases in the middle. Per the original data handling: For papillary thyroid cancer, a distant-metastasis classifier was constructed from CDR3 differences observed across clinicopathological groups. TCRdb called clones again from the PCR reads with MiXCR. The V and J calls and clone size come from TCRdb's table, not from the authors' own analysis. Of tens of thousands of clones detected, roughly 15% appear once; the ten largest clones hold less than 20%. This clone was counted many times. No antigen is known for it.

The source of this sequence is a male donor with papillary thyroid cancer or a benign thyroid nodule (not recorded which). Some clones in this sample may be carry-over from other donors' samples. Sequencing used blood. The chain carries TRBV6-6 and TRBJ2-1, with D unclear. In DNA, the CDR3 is TGTGCCAGCAGTTACCTCACCTACAATGAGCAGTTCTTC. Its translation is CASSYLTYNEQFF.